This TCR beta chain was obtained from a study of cytomegalovirus exposure and HLA in healthy donors. Vbeta (60) and Jbeta (13) primers were used in the PCR. Profiled with immunoSEQ multiplex PCR; TCRdb holds only in-frame clones, not every one. Among about 110,000 clones listed, roughly four fifths were seen once. Germline V gene lookup returns CDR1 SGDLS and CDR2 YYNGEE. With 4 bases removed from V and 5 bases from J, the gap between germline ends came to 13 bases. CDR3 size: 15 residues. The gene calls are TRBV9 and TRBJ1-6, with D uncertain. The sample consisted of PBMCs. The sequence was obtained from a woman aged 45-60 years in good health and CMV-seropositive. CDR3 coding DNA: TGTGCCAGCAGCTACCGGCCCGGGGATAATTCACCCCTCCACTTT. Protein sequence: CASSYRPGDNSPLHF.